This T cell receptor beta chain was obtained from a study of T-cell reconstitution after alpha-beta-depleted transplantation in children. The junction had 15 bases not matched to a gene; V was cut back by 1 base and J by 7 bases. This CDR3 comprises 18 residues. Germline V gene lookup returns CDR1 SGHVS and CDR2 FNYEAQ. Unique molecular identifiers were built into the TCRbeta library. TCRdb analysed the PCR reads with MiXCR anew, one entry per CDR3 protein. The table records 350,000 to 400,000 distinct CDR3 sequences, around 20% of them present only once. There are a few counts of this clonotype. The gene calls are TRBV7-6 and TRBJ2-2, with 7 bases matching TRBD2. The sequencing used PBMCs from the stem cell graft donor, collected from the stem cell graft. This receptor was obtained from a human donor who donated a stem cell graft to a child with acute myeloid leukemia. As DNA, the CDR3 is TGTGCCAGCAGCTTAGACGGCGGGAGTATGTTGGAGATCGGGGAGCTGTTTTTT. It codes for CASSLDGGSMLEIGELFF.